These 27 T cell receptor beta chains were all obtained from the same sample, sequenced in a study of blood T cell repertoires in COVID-19. Profiled with immunoSEQ multiplex PCR; TCRdb holds only in-frame clones, not every one. The sample has about 110,000 clones; about 78% are singletons. Sequencing was carried out using peripheral blood. Receptor source: a human donor in a cohort sampled during active or convalescent COVID-19.

The rearrangement joins TRBV4-3 to TRBJ2-7; D not certain. The V and J ends lost 0 bases and 6 bases respectively, with 12 bases between them. In germline, CDR1 is LGHNA, CDR2 YSLEER. The CDR3 runs to 14 residues. The CDR3 sequence: CASSQDAGPFEQYF. The DNA of the CDR3 is TGCGCCAGCAGCCAAGATGCAGGTCCGTTCGAGCAGTACTTC.

This chain joins TRBV27 and TRBJ2-1; 12 nucleotides line up with TRBD2. The CDR3 contains 15 residues. The V gene's germline CDR1 is MNHEY and CDR2 SMNVEV (reference sequence). V was pared by 5 bases and J by 9 bases, with 8 bases of the junction left unmatched. This chain's CDR3 is CASSPGLAGLPEQFF. The CDR3 nucleotides are TGTGCCAGCAGTCCAGGACTAGCGGGACTACCTGAGCAGTTCTTC.

V and J are TRBV27 and TRBJ2-3; a weak D match, TRBD2 (6 bases). Trimming shortened V by 5 bases and J by 9 bases, and 15 bases separated the two germline ends. Germline values: CDR1 MNHEY, CDR2 SMNVEV (reference sequence). This CDR3 spans 13 amino acids. This CDR3 is CASSDPPRGTQYF. DNA for the CDR3: TGTGCCAGCAGTGACCCCCCCCGGGGGACGCAGTATTTT.

Here the CDR3 reads CSVATNTEAFF. CDR3 coding DNA: TGCAGCGTTGCTACGAACACTGAAGCTTTCTTT. The J gene is TRBJ1-1, the V gene TRBV29-1; D is unclear. CDR1 and CDR2 from the germline V gene are SQVTM and ANQGSEA. This CDR3 has 11 amino acids. Trimming pared 4 bases from V and 1 base from J, leaving 4 bases between.

The chain links TRBV19 to TRBJ2-7, with TRBD1 identical over 12 bases. After removal of 5 bases from V and 3 bases from J, the junction contained 5 bases not matched to a gene. The CDR3 runs to 15 residues. Germline CDR1 and CDR2: LNHDA and SQIVND (reference sequence). The CDR3 DNA is TGTGCCAGTAGTGACCGGGACAGGGGGCACTACGAGCAGTACTTC. Translation: CASSDRDRGHYEQYF.

The rearrangement joins TRBV6-5 to TRBJ2-4; D is uncertain. This CDR3 is built from 14 residues. V lost 6 bases and J lost 1, with 10 bases in between. Per the germline V gene, CDR1 is MNHEY and CDR2 is SVGAGI. The CDR3 loop reads CASRSEVAKNIQYF. The CDR3 region has the DNA TGTGCCAGCAGATCAGAGGTGGCCAAAAACATTCAGTACTTC.

The CDR3 region is CASSVGVGDLSETQYF. CDR3 DNA sequence: TGTGCCAGCAGCGTAGGGGTTGGGGACTTATCGGAGACCCAGTACTTC. The chain has TRBV9 and TRBJ2-5; maybe TRBD2 (6 bases). CDR3 length: 16 amino acids. V was pared by 0 bases and J by 5 bases, with 17 bases between. Germline lookup yields CDR1 SGDLS and CDR2 YYNGEE.

CDR3 sequence reads: CAWSKREGLPQYF. The CDR3, as DNA: TGTGCCTGGAGTAAGCGGGAGGGCCTTCCGCAGTACTTC. J is TRBJ2-7 and V is TRBV30; 10 positions agree with TRBD2. CDR3 length: 13 residues. V trimming: 2 bases; J trimming: 9 bases; junction bases outside the gene matches: 7. The germline V gene has CDR1 GTSNPN and CDR2 SVGIG (reference sequence).

CDR3 nucleotide sequence: TGTGCCAGCAGGCAGGGGACTAGCGGGTTCCTGAGCTCCTACAATGAGCAGTTCTTC. Encoded protein: CASRQGTSGFLSSYNEQFF. The V and J genes are TRBV5-4 and TRBJ2-1; TRBD2 matches 12 bases. V shed 5 bases and J 0 bases; nucleotides not matched to a gene: 12. The CDR3 covers 19 residues. Germline V gene sequence: CDR1 SGHNT, CDR2 YYREEE (reference sequence).

The chain carries TRBV19 and TRBJ2-3; D is uncertain. The CDR3 is 12 amino acids. Per the germline V gene, CDR1 is LNHDA and CDR2 is SQIVND (reference sequence). V was clipped by 5 bases and J by 4 bases, with 7 bases between them. Written as DNA, the CDR3 is TGTGCCAGTAGTTCCTTTTCAGATACGCAGTATTTT. This encodes CASSSFSDTQYF.

V and J are TRBV5-4 and TRBJ1-1, with TRBD1 matching 8 bases. The trim removed 4 bases at V and 10 bases at J, leaving 12 bases unmatched. From germline, CDR1 is SGHNT and CDR2 YYREEE (reference sequence). The CDR3 contains 14 residues. The CDR3 sequence: CASSLDRAFGRAFF. Written as DNA, the CDR3 is TGTGCCAGCAGCCTGGACAGGGCGTTTGGTCGAGCTTTCTTT.

In this sample, this clone turned up once. J is TRBJ2-5 and V is TRBV28; 11 bases are shared with TRBD2. Losses at the gene ends were 0 bases for V and 5 bases for J; bases not matched to a gene: 5. Germline values: CDR1 MDHEN, CDR2 SYDVKM. This CDR3 spans 16 amino acids. CDR3 protein: CASSLWKLAGVETQYF. The CDR3 DNA sequence: TGTGCCAGCAGTTTATGGAAACTAGCGGGAGTGGAGACCCAGTACTTC.

This clone has a single count. The rearrangement joins TRBV6-4 to TRBJ1-2, with TRBD1 identical over 11 bases. V lost 2 bases and J lost 6; bases outside the gene matches: 11. The CDR3 loop spans 17 amino acids. In germline, CDR1 is MRHNA, CDR2 SNTAGT. The DNA of the CDR3 is TGTGCCAGCAGTGACACGGGGACAGGGGGAAAAATCGATGGCTACACCTTC. Amino acid sequence: CASSDTGTGGKIDGYTF.

The chain joins TRBV28 to TRBJ2-7; 9 bases match TRBD2. The CDR3 is 13 residues long. Germline-derived CDR1 and CDR2 are MDHEN and SYDVKM. V gave up 3 bases and J gave up 9 bases; unmatched junction bases: 6. The CDR3 loop is CASSFGGRDGQYF. CDR3 coding DNA: TGTGCCAGCAGTTTCGGCGGGAGGGACGGGCAGTACTTC.

This chain uses TRBV5-1 with TRBJ2-1, with TRBD1 identical over 10 bases. Germline assignment: CDR1 SGHRS and CDR2 YFSETQ. CDR3 length: 16 amino acids. Unmatched junction bases numbered 11, after V lost 4 bases and J lost 7 bases. The CDR3 spells CASSRRGTGVVNEQFF. The CDR3 DNA reads TGCGCCAGCAGCCGCCGGGGGACAGGGGTTGTGAATGAGCAGTTCTTC.

The chain links TRBV11-3 to TRBJ2-1; the match to TRBD2 covers 9 bases. V gave up 3 bases and J gave up 0 bases; unmatched junction bases: 0. The CDR3 runs 15 residues. In germline, CDR1 is SGHNT, CDR2 YENEEA. CDR3 in amino acids: CASSFSGSSYNEQFF. The CDR3 bases are TGTGCCAGCAGCTTTAGCGGGAGCTCCTACAATGAGCAGTTCTTC.

The table lists this clone with a count of one. The J gene is TRBJ1-4, the V gene TRBV6-5; no definite D call. The CDR3 has 10 amino acids. The V and J ends lost 8 bases and 8 bases respectively, with 6 bases between them. CDR1 is MNHEY, CDR2 SVGAGI, per germline. The CDR3: CASRAEKLFF. The CDR3 DNA follows: TGTGCCAGCCGAGCCGAAAAACTGTTTTTT.

The chain uses TRBV19 and TRBJ2-1; the match to TRBD2 covers 11 bases. After removal of 4 bases from V and 3 bases from J, the junction contained 5 bases not matched to a gene. CDR1 is LNHDA and CDR2 is SQIVND in the germline V gene (reference sequence). This CDR3 has 16 residues. CDR3 DNA sequence: TGTGCCAGTAGTAATAGCGGGAGGGCCGTCTACAATGAGCAGTTCTTC. This sequence encodes CASSNSGRAVYNEQFF.

A single count supports this clone. The sample has other DNA sequences that encode this CDR3 too. V usage is TRBV6-5 and J usage is TRBJ1-2, with 7 bases that match TRBD1. CDR1 and CDR2 (germline): MNHEY, SVGAGI. The J segment lost 4 bases and the V segment lost 0 bases, leaving 5 bases of the junction unmatched. The length of the CDR3 is 15 residues. The CDR3: CASSYSKGASYGYTF. CDR3 in DNA: TGTGCCAGCAGTTACTCGAAGGGGGCGAGCTATGGCTACACCTTC.

This chain uses TRBV5-6 with TRBJ1-2; D is perhaps TRBD1 (5 bases). There are 15 residues in the CDR3. CDR1 and CDR2 (germline): SGHDT, YYEEEE. Between the trimmed V and J ends, which lost 6 bases and 8 bases, there was a span of 23 bases. Here the CDR3 DNA reads TGTGCCAGCACCCTTATAGTCCGCAGGGTGGAGGGCTACACCTTC. Its protein product is CASTLIVRRVEGYTF. Based on the CDR3 plus reference TRBV5-6 and TRBJ1-2, the full variable domain is DAGVTQSPTHLIKTRGQQVTLRCSPKSGHDTVSWYQQALGQGPQFIFQYYEEEERQRGNFPDRFSGHQFPNYSSELNVNALLLGDSALYLCASTLIVRRVEGYTFGSGTRLTVV.

The J gene is TRBJ2-7, the V gene TRBV4-3; the D is unclear. Trimming shortened V by 1 base and J by 4 bases, and 14 bases separated the two germline ends. The CDR3 is made up of 15 amino acids. Germline V gene lookup returns CDR1 LGHNA and CDR2 YSLEER. The CDR3 loop is CASSQGLNVGYEQYF. The CDR3 DNA reads TGCGCCAGCAGCCAAGGACTCAACGTAGGTTACGAGCAGTACTTC.

This clone was picked up one time. The rearrangement joins TRBV27 to TRBJ1-4; D gene ambiguous. The CDR3 is 17 amino acids. V lost 1 base to trimming and J lost 0 bases, with 12 bases between them. Per germline, CDR1 MNHEY and CDR2 SMNVEV (reference sequence). The CDR3 reads CASSLLPLTATNEKLFF. The CDR3 nucleotides read TGTGCCAGCAGTTTATTACCCCTGACTGCAACTAATGAAAAACTGTTTTTT.

This clone was recorded once. CDR3 sequence (DNA): TGCGCCAGCGACACTAGCGGGAGCCCCAAGGGGACGCAGTATTTT. Amino acid sequence: CASDTSGSPKGTQYF. The chain is built from TRBV5-1 and TRBJ2-3; 11 bases are a match to TRBD2. Germline CDR1 reads SGHRS; CDR2 reads YFSETQ. Unmatched junction bases numbered 13, after V lost 7 bases and J lost 9 bases. The CDR3 runs 15 residues.

This clone was found a few times. CDR3 loop: CASSSLAGDREETQYF. DNA for the CDR3: TGTGCCAGCAGCTCCCTAGCGGGAGATAGGGAAGAGACCCAGTACTTC. This sequence joins TRBV5-6 and TRBJ2-5; TRBD2 agrees at 10 bases. The CDR3 extends over 16 amino acids. The V segment lost 3 bases and the J segment 3 bases; nucleotides outside the gene matches: 8. Germline V lookup: CDR1 SGHDT, CDR2 YYEEEE.

The rearrangement links TRBV5-1 to TRBJ2-2; a possible D gene is TRBD1 (6 bases). The ends were cut back, 4 bases at V and 0 bases at J, with 10 bases in the middle. Germline V lookup: CDR1 SGHRS, CDR2 YFSETQ. This CDR3 is built from 15 residues. The CDR3 nucleotides read TGCGCCAGCAGCATTACAGGGCCGAACACCGGGGAGCTGTTTTTT. It specifies CASSITGPNTGELFF.

The chain links TRBV21-1 to TRBJ1-2; the D call of TRBD1 is as the table states it, not checked on the DNA. TRBV21-1 is termed a pseudogene. The CDR3 contains 14 residues. DNA for the CDR3: TGTGCCAGCAGCAAAGCGTACAGTAACTATGGCTACACCTTC. Translating it yields CASSKAYSNYGYTF.

CDR3 DNA: TGTGCCAGCAGCTTAAAATCAGGAAACTACAATGAGCAGTTCTTC. It encodes CASSLKSGNYNEQFF. V and J are TRBV7-2 and TRBJ2-1; no reliable D call. Germline CDR1 is SGHTA and CDR2 is FQGNSA. The CDR3 is 15 amino acids. Deletions cut 2 bases from V and 3 bases from J, with 11 bases between.